This T cell receptor beta chain was retrieved from a study of early T cells in non-severe SARS-CoV-2 infection. About the study: It was bulk RNA from unsorted whole blood that was sequenced, and the chains were unpaired. Whole-study findings and limits: Private and CD4 specificities were missed by VDJdb matching, skewed to anti-spike CD8.

This clonotype occurred a few times. As yet, its antigen is unknown. The CDR3 sequence is 14 residues long. Germline-derived CDR1 and CDR2 are SGHNT and YENEEA. Between the trimmed V and J ends, which lost 3 bases and 3 bases, there was a span of 12 bases. Unique molecular identifiers (one per individual cDNA molecule) were attached. TCRdb reprocessed the 5' RACE reads via MiXCR and lists one record per CDR3 protein. Of 50,000 or so distinct CDR3 sequences in the sample, 10% to 15% were seen once. The sample was whole blood. The sequence derives from an adult who was a healthcare worker with PCR-confirmed SARS-CoV-2 infection or an uninfected control (not recorded which). The chain couples TRBV11-3 to TRBJ2-7; a possible D gene is TRBD1 (5 bases). This CDR3 is CASSFQQGGYEQYF. The CDR3 nucleotides read TGTGCCAGCAGCTTCCAGCAGGGTGGCTACGAGCAGTACTTC.